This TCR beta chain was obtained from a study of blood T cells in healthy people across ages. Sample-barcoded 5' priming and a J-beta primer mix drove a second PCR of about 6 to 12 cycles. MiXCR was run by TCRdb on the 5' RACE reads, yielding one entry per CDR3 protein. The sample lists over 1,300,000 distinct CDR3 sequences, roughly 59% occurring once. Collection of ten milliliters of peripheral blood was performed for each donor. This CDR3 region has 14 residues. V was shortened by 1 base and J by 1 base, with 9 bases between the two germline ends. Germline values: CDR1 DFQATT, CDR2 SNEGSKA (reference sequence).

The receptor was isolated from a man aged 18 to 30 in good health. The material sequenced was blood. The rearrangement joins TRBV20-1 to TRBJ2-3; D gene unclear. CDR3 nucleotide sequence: TGCAGTGCTAGAGGGGTTTTCGGCACAGATACGCAGTATTTT. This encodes CSARGVFGTDTQYF.